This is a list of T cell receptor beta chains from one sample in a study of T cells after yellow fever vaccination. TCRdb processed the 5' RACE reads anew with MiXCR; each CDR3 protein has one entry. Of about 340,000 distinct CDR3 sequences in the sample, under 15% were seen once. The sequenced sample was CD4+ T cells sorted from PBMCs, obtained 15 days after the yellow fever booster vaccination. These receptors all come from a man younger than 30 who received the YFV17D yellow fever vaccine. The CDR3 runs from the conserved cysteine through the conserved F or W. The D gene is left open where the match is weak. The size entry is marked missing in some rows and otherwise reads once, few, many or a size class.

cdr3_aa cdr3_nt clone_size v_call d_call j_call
CASSFGGPETQYF TGCGCCAGCAGCTTTGGGGGGCCAGAGACCCAGTACTTC many TRBV5-1 . TRBJ2-5
CSVRYGLGEYEQYF TGCAGCGTTCGCTATGGTCTTGGGGAATACGAGCAGTACTTC many TRBV29-1 . TRBJ2-7
CASSWTTQETQYF TGCGCCAGCAGCTGGACCACTCAAGAGACCCAGTACTTC few TRBV5-1 . TRBJ2-5
CASSLEGVHFSGANVLTF TGTGCCAGCAGCTTAGAAGGGGTACACTTCTCTGGGGCCAACGTCCTGACTTTC . TRBV11-2 . TRBJ2-6
CATSRGRVDTQYF TGTGCCACCAGCAGAGGGAGGGTCGATACGCAGTATTTT few TRBV15 . TRBJ2-3
CASRLRQGRNQPQHF TGTGCCAGCAGACTCAGACAGGGCCGCAATCAGCCCCAGCATTTT . TRBV7-2 TRBD1 TRBJ1-5
CASSWTTGGTGELFF TGTGCCAGCAGCTGGACAACAGGGGGCACCGGGGAGCTGTTTTTT . TRBV11-2 TRBD1 TRBJ2-2
CSARDPRETDTQYF TGCAGTGCTAGAGATCCCAGGGAAACAGATACGCAGTATTTT . TRBV20-1 . TRBJ2-3
CSVRQGWGTEAFF TGCAGCGTACGACAGGGTTGGGGCACTGAAGCTTTCTTT few TRBV29-1 TRBD1 TRBJ1-1
CSVRTGGGGYTF TGCAGCGTCAGGACAGGGGGCGGAGGCTACACCTTC . TRBV29-1 TRBD1 TRBJ1-2
CSARDQSRSTLLDEQYF TGCAGTGCTAGAGACCAGAGCCGTTCTACTCTCCTCGACGAGCAGTACTTC few TRBV20-1 . TRBJ2-7
CSAPQKSGEETQYF TGCAGTGCTCCCCAAAAAAGCGGGGAAGAGACCCAGTACTTC . TRBV20-1 TRBD2 TRBJ2-5
CASSLNSGGLYEQYF TGTGCCAGCAGCTTAAATAGCGGGGGGTTATACGAGCAGTACTTC few TRBV7-3 TRBD2 TRBJ2-7
CASSFPGTSGGASYNEQFF TGTGCCAGCAGCTTCCCCGGGACTAGCGGGGGGGCCAGCTACAATGAGCAGTTCTTC few TRBV5-6 TRBD2 TRBJ2-1
CASSPGAGLDEQYF TGTGCCAGCTCACCAGGGGCAGGGCTGGACGAGCAGTACTTC . TRBV18 . TRBJ2-7
CASSLSQGANSPLHF TGCGCCAGCAGCTTGTCACAGGGGGCGAATTCACCCCTCCACTTT many TRBV5-1 TRBD1 TRBJ1-6
CSGIAGTGGSIQYF TGCAGTGGCATAGCCGGGACAGGGGGCAGCATTCAGTACTTC many TRBV20-1 TRBD1 TRBJ2-4
CASSPTTGHGTQYF TGTGCCAGCAGCCCCACGACAGGACATGGGACCCAGTACTTC . TRBV11-3 . TRBJ2-5
CASSRGQASGGYTF TGTGCCAGCAGTCGAGGACAGGCGTCTGGGGGCTACACCTTC . TRBV28 TRBD1 TRBJ1-2
CASKKQTGAGPYEQYF TGTGCCAGCAAAAAACAAACAGGGGCCGGGCCCTACGAGCAGTACTTC few TRBV2 TRBD1 TRBJ2-7
CSATGTGGIETQYF TGCAGTGCGACCGGGACAGGGGGCATAGAGACCCAGTACTTC . TRBV20-1 TRBD1 TRBJ2-5
CASTSGGNNEQFF TGTGCCAGCACCTCGGGAGGGAACAATGAGCAGTTCTTC few TRBV7-9 TRBD2 TRBJ2-1
CASSSQGQGNYGYTF TGTGCCAGCAGTTCCCAGGGACAGGGTAACTATGGCTACACCTTC . TRBV6-5 TRBD1 TRBJ1-2
CATSGVLQPNTGELFF TGTGCCACCAGCGGCGTCCTACAGCCGAACACCGGGGAGCTGTTTTTT few TRBV15 . TRBJ2-2
CASSQDGQTNSPLHF TGCGCCAGCAGCCAAGATGGCCAGACTAATTCACCCCTCCACTTT few TRBV4-3 . TRBJ1-6
CASSQGDSPLHF TGTGCCAGCAGCCAGGGGGATTCACCCCTCCACTTT many TRBV14 . TRBJ1-6
CASSLEQGGTEAFF TGTGCCAGCAGCTTAGAACAGGGCGGGACTGAAGCTTTCTTT few TRBV7-9 . TRBJ1-1
CASRPGGSNYGYTF TGTGCCAGCAGACCAGGGGGCTCTAACTATGGCTACACCTTC . TRBV7-2 TRBD1 TRBJ1-2
CASRKTGDRAGDTQYF TGTGCCAGCAGAAAGACGGGGGACAGGGCGGGTGATACGCAGTATTTT . TRBV6-5 TRBD1 TRBJ2-3
CASRLAGWNEQFF TGTGCCAGCAGGTTAGCGGGGTGGAATGAGCAGTTCTTC few TRBV7-9 TRBD2 TRBJ2-1
CSARSVEGRETQYF TGCAGTGCTAGAAGCGTGGAGGGGCGGGAGACCCAGTACTTC few TRBV20-1 . TRBJ2-5
CASTSRKKRDETQYF TGTGCCAGCACCAGTCGAAAGAAGCGGGATGAGACCCAGTACTTC . TRBV6-2/TRBV6-3 TRBD2 TRBJ2-5
CASSLATALYNEQFF TGTGCCAGCAGCTTAGCGACAGCGCTTTACAATGAGCAGTTCTTC few TRBV7-8 . TRBJ2-1
CASSFASGELFF TGTGCCAGCAGTTTCGCTTCCGGGGAGCTGTTTTTT . TRBV27 . TRBJ2-2
CASSWVGKDNEQFF TGTGCCAGCAGCTGGGTCGGGAAAGACAATGAGCAGTTCTTC many TRBV5-5 . TRBJ2-1
CSASEGADTEAFF TGCAGTGCTAGTGAAGGGGCCGACACTGAAGCTTTCTTT few TRBV20-1 . TRBJ1-1